Listed here are 7 T cell receptor beta chains from one sample, sequenced in a study of Ad26.COV2.S vaccination and SARS-CoV-2 variants. Clones were sequenced by immunoSEQ multiplex PCR, and TCRdb holds only the in-frame ones, with some missing. The sample consists of about 350,000 clones, about 91% of them appearing once. Specimen: peripheral blood, collected after recovery from COVID-19. Receptors originate from a human donor who had recovered from COVID-19.

V and J are TRBV19 and TRBJ1-2; no clear D. Germline values: CDR1 LNHDA, CDR2 SQIVND (reference sequence). CDR3 length: 15 residues. Trimming cost V 1 base and J 1 base, with 10 bases left between them. DNA for the CDR3: TGTGCCAGTAGTATAGTCGTTCGGGGTAACTATGGCTACACCTTC. Protein: CASSIVVRGNYGYTF.

The CDR3 loop is CASSPQGTGELFF. The CDR3 nucleotides read TGTGCCAGCTCACCCCAGGGTACCGGGGAGCTGTTTTTT. V gene TRBV18 combines with J gene TRBJ2-2; TRBD1 is a possible D gene (5 bases). The CDR3 has 13 amino acids. V was pared by 3 bases and J by 5 bases, with 7 bases between. From germline, CDR1 is KGHSH and CDR2 LQKENI.

The rearrangement joins TRBV18 to TRBJ2-2; D may be TRBD1 (7 bases). Trimming left V 3 bases short and J 4 bases short, with 15 bases between. In germline, CDR1 is KGHSH, CDR2 LQKENI. This CDR3 is built from 16 residues. The CDR3 bases are TGTGCCAGCTCACCGTCGGAGGGGGCGACCACCGGGGAGCTGTTTTTT. This sequence encodes CASSPSEGATTGELFF.

This chain joins TRBV7-6 and TRBJ1-5, with D maybe TRBD1 (5 bases). The CDR3 has 17 amino acids. Germline V gene sequence: CDR1 SGHVS, CDR2 FNYEAQ. V gave up 1 base and J gave up 1 base, with 14 bases separating them. The CDR3 region is CASSLDSRAVSNQPQHF. The CDR3 nucleotides are TGTGCCAGCAGCTTAGATAGCAGGGCGGTGAGCAATCAGCCCCAGCATTTT.

CDR3 nucleotide sequence: TGTGCCAGTAGTATGGGACAGGGAGCCCACGAGCAGTACTTC. This encodes CASSMGQGAHEQYF. The chain combines TRBV19 with TRBJ2-7; 9 bases line up with TRBD1. Unmatched junction bases numbered 5, after V lost 3 bases and J lost 5 bases. Germline V gene sequence: CDR1 LNHDA, CDR2 SQIVND (reference sequence). The CDR3 runs to 14 residues.

The J gene is TRBJ2-6, the V gene TRBV5-4, with D possibly matching TRBD1 (6 bases). Deletions cut 4 bases from V and 0 bases from J, with 11 bases between. Germline V lookup: CDR1 SGHNT, CDR2 YYREEE (reference sequence). The CDR3 totals 16 residues. The chain's CDR3 is CASSPGQPSGANVLTF. CDR3 coding DNA: TGTGCCAGCAGCCCCGGACAGCCCTCTGGGGCCAACGTCCTGACTTTC.

This chain connects TRBV19 to TRBJ2-7; 12 bases align to TRBD2. J was trimmed by 7 bases and V by 6 bases; bases with no gene match: 7. The CDR3 has 14 amino acids. Per the germline V gene, CDR1 is LNHDA and CDR2 is SQIVND (reference sequence). DNA of the CDR3: TGTGCCAGTAGCGGACTAGCGGGGCCCCTAGAGCAGTACTTC. Protein sequence: CASSGLAGPLEQYF. The variable domain in full, completed from reference TRBV19 and TRBJ2-7, reads DGGITQSPKYLFRKEGQNVTLSCEQNLNHDAMYWYRQDPGQGLRLIYYSQIVNDFQKGDIAEGYSVSREKKESFPLTVTSAQKNPTAFYLCASSGLAGPLEQYFGPGTRLTVT.